This TCR beta chain was captured by sequencing in a study of blood T cells in healthy people across ages. Findings of the study overall: Roughly linear age-related decline in beta diversity appeared, significant by age roughly 40. Naive and antigen-experienced cells were not separated, limiting conclusive comparison.

The use of a sample-barcoded 5' primer and a J-beta primer mix characterized a second PCR of roughly 7 to 11 cycles. A template-switch adaptor that had 12 random nucleotides put a tag on each cDNA molecule. No fewer than 3 million CDR3-containing paired-end reads came from each sample. One entry per CDR3 protein results from TCRdb running MiXCR on the 5' RACE reads. Among about 1.6 million distinct CDR3 sequences listed, about 32% were seen once. Looked up from germline, CDR1 is SEHNR and CDR2 is FQNEAQ (reference sequence). Between the trimmed V and J ends, which lost 8 bases and 5 bases, there was a span of 19 bases. CDR3 length equals 14 residues. This clonotype was seen more than once but under ten times. Its matching antigen is unknown.

Sequencing was done on a sample of blood. This TCR derives from a woman in her twenties or thirties in good health. J is TRBJ2-7 and V is TRBV7-9; no clear D. In nucleotides, the CDR3 is TGTGCCAGCGCCGGTGGACGCAGCATGAACGAGCAGTACTTC. Encoded protein: CASAGGRSMNEQYF. Variable domain in full (rest from reference TRBV7-9 and TRBJ2-7): DTGVSQNPRHKITKRGQNVTFRCDPISEHNRLYWYRQTLGQGPEFLTYFQNEAQLEKSRLLSDRFSAERPKGSFSTLEIQRTEQGDSAMYLCASAGGRSMNEQYFGPGTRLTVT.